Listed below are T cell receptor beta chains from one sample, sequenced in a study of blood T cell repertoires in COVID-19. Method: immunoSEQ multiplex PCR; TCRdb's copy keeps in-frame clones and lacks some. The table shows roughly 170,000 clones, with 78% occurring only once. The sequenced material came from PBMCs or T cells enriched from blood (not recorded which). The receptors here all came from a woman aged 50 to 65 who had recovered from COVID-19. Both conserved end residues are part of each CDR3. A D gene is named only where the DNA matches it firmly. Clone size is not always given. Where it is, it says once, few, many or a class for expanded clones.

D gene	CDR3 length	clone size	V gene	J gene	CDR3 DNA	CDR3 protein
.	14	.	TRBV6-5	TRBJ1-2	TGTGCCAGCAGTTACTCGCGGTCCTCGGGTGGCTACACCTTC	CASSYSRSSGGYTF
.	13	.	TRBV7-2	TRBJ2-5	TGTGCCAGCAGCTTAAGACGGGAAGAGACCCAGTACTTC	CASSLRREETQYF
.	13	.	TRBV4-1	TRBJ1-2	TGCGCCAGCAGCTTCGACATCCGCCTTGGCTACACCTTC	CASSFDIRLGYTF
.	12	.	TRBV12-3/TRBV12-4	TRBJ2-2	TGTGCCAGCGGGCCCTTGCCCGGGGAGCTGTTTTTT	CASGPLPGELFF
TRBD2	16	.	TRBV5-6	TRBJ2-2	TGTGCCAGCAGCTTGACTAGCGGGGGTAACACCGGGGAGCTGTTTTTT	CASSLTSGGNTGELFF
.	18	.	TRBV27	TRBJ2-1	TGTGCCAGCAGTTTATCGAAGCGGAGCAGCATATCCTACAATGAGCAGTTCTTC	CASSLSKRSSISYNEQFF
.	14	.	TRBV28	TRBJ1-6	TGTGCCAGCAGTTTAGGAGCCGGGAATTCACCCCTCCACTTT	CASSLGAGNSPLHF
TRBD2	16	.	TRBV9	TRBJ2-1	TGTGCCAGCAGCGTAGAGGTAGCGGGTCCCTACAATGAGCAGTTCTTC	CASSVEVAGPYNEQFF
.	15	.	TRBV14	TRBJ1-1	TGTGCCAGCAGCCCCTCTGGGAGGGTGGGGACTGAAGCTTTCTTT	CASSPSGRVGTEAFF
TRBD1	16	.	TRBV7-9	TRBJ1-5	TGTGCCAGCAGCTCGGCGGGACAGGGAAGCAATCAGCCCCAGCATTTT	CASSSAGQGSNQPQHF
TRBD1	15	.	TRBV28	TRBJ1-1	TGTGCCAGCTCCCAGCTAGGGACAGGCGCTACTGAAGCTTTCTTT	CASSQLGTGATEAFF
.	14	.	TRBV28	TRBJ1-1	TGTGCCAGCAGTTTATCAGGGATTGGCACTGAAGCTTTCTTT	CASSLSGIGTEAFF
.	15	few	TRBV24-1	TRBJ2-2	TGTGCCACCGGACAGAACCCTTCGAACACCGGGGAGCTGTTTTTT	CATGQNPSNTGELFF
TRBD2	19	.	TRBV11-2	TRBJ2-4	TGTGCCAGCAGCTTAGATTGGACTAGCGGGACGGTTACCAAAAACATTCAGTACTTC	CASSLDWTSGTVTKNIQYF